This TCR beta chain was recovered during a study of T cell changes during pregnancy in multiple sclerosis. CDR1 is LNHNV and CDR2 is YYDKDF in the germline V gene (reference sequence). The length of the CDR3 is 16 residues. Trimming shortened V by 0 bases and J by 4 bases, and 13 bases separated the two germline ends. The method was immunoSEQ multiplex PCR; TCRdb's version includes in-frame clones alone and lacks a portion of them. This sample has over 75,000 clones; approximately 92% occur once, and the top ten carry more than 2.5%. The gene calls are TRBV15 and TRBJ2-1; perhaps TRBD2 as D (6 bases). This TCR was recovered from a female donor with multiple sclerosis, enrolled in a pregnancy study. This material consisted of peripheral blood, taken in the first trimester of pregnancy. The CDR3 loop reads CATSREASAPYNEQFF. CDR3 sequence (DNA): TGTGCCACCAGCAGAGAAGCTAGCGCCCCATACAATGAGCAGTTCTTC.